This T cell receptor (beta chain) was identified in a study of T-cell memory formation after mild COVID-19. Across the study: In these data, TCR clusters were largely donor specific. Study-level points and caveats: The study found contracting CD4+ clones mainly in CM and EM and contracting CD8+ clones in EMRA. Unconfirmed was the SARS-CoV-2 specificity of second-wave clones that peaked on day 37.

Germline lookup yields CDR1 SEHNR and CDR2 FQNEAQ (reference sequence). The CDR3 totals 13 residues. Deletions cut 3 bases from V and 3 bases from J, with 8 bases between. TCRdb processed the 5' RACE reads anew with MiXCR; each CDR3 protein has one entry. This table has roughly 310,000 distinct CDR3 sequences, about a sixth appearing once. This clonotype has ten or more counts. The antigen is unknown. Sequencing used PBMCs or a T cell subset sorted from them (not recorded which). This TCR came from a man between 18 and 35 years old who had mild COVID-19 (a few samples of this study predate the infection). Cell type and time point are not known. The rearrangement links TRBV7-9 to TRBJ1-1; D is possibly TRBD1 (5 bases). CDR3 sequence reads: CASSLRGDTEAFF. The DNA for the CDR3 is TGTGCCAGCAGCTTGCGGGGCGACACTGAAGCTTTCTTT.